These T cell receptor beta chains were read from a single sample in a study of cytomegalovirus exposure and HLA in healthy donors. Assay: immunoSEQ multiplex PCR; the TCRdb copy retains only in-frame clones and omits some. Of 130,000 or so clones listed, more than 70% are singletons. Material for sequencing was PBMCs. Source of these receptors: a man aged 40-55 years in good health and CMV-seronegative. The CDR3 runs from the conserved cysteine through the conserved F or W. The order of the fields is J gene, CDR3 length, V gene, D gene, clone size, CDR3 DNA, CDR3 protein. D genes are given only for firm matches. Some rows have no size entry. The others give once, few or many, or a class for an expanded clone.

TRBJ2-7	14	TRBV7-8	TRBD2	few	TGTGCCAGCAGCTTCGCGGGACTAACCTACGAGCAGTACTTC	CASSFAGLTYEQYF
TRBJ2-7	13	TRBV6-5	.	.	TGTGCCAGCAGTTACTCCCCAAACTACGAGCAGTACTTC	CASSYSPNYEQYF
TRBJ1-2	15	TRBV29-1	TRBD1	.	TGCAGCGCCTTGGATCGACAGGGGAGGAAGGATGGCTACACCTTC	CSALDRQGRKDGYTF
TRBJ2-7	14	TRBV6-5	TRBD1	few	TGTGCCAGCAGGAAGGACAGGGTCTCCTACGAGCAGTACTTC	CASRKDRVSYEQYF
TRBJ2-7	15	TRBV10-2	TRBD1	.	TGCGCCAGCCGACCCGGGACAGGGGGGTCCTACGAGCAGTACTTC	CASRPGTGGSYEQYF
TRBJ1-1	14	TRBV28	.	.	TGTGCCAGCAGTACTGGTTCCCGGAACACTGAAGCTTTCTTT	CASSTGSRNTEAFF
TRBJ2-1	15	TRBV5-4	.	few	TGTGCCAGCAGCTTGACGTGGAGGGATAACAATGAGCAGTTCTTC	CASSLTWRDNNEQFF
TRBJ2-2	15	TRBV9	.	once	TGTGCCAGCAGCGTAGTTCTCGGGTACACCGGGGAGCTGTTTTTT	CASSVVLGYTGELFF
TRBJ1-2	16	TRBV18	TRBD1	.	TGTGCCAGCTCACCTTTTAATCGGGACAGAGTATATGGCTACGCCTTC	CASSPFNRDRVYGYAF
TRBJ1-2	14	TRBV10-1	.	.	TGCGCCAGCAGTGATGACCTACAGGGTCGGAGCTACACCTTC	CASSDDLQGRSYTF
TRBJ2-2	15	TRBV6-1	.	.	TGTGCCAGCAGTGTGTTGGGCAGGAACACCGGGGAGCTGTTTTTT	CASSVLGRNTGELFF
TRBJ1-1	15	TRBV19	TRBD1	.	TGTGCCAGTAGTACCTCGACAGGGTATAGAGCTGAAGCTTTCTTT	CASSTSTGYRAEAFF
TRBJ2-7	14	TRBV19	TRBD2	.	TGTGCCAGCCACCCCCGCGGGGGGGACTACGAGCAGTACTTC	CASHPRGGDYEQYF
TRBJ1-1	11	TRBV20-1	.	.	TGCAGTGCTAGCGCGGCAGTTGAAGCTTTCTTT	CSASAAVEAFF
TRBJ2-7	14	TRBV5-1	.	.	TGCGCCAGCAGCCCGGGGGACCTCACCTACGAGCAGTACTTC	CASSPGDLTYEQYF
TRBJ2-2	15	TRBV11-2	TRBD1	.	TGTGCCAGCAGCGGCTGGGACAGGGGGCCCGGGGAGCTGTTTTTT	CASSGWDRGPGELFF
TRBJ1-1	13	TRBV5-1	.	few	TGCGCCAGCAGCCAGGTCACTAACACTGAAGCTTTCTTT	CASSQVTNTEAFF
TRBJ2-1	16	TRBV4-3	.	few	TGCGCCAGCAGCCAAGCCTTCCCGGGGGGCAACAATGAGCAGTTCTTC	CASSQAFPGGNNEQFF
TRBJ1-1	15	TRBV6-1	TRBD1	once	TGTGCCAGCAGTGATTCCGGGACAGGGGCCACTGAAGCTTTCTTT	CASSDSGTGATEAFF
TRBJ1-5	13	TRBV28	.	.	TGTGCCAGTGGGGGGGTTCGCAATCAGCCCCAGCATTTT	CASGGVRNQPQHF